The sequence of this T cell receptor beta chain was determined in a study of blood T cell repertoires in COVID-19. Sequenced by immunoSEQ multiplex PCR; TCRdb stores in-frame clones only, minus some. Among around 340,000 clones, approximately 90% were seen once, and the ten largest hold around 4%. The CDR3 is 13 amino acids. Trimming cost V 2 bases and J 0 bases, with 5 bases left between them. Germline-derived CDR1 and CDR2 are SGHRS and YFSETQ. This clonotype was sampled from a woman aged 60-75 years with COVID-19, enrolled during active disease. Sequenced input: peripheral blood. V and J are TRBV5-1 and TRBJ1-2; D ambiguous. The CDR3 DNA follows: TGCGCCAGCAGCTTTTCCGCTAACTATGGCTACACCTTC. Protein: CASSFSANYGYTF.